This T cell receptor (beta chain) was obtained from a study of monozygotic twins with inflammatory bowel disease. Broader study findings: No discrimination was achieved between different T cell subtypes. Limited power may explain why concordant and discordant twins showed no difference in repertoire similarity.

Both TCRalpha and TCRbeta cDNA were subjected to two nested PCRs lasting approximately 16 and 10 cycles. TCRdb reanalyzed the 5' RACE reads, giving one entry per CDR3 protein sequence and no DNA. The sample spans about 380,000 distinct CDR3 sequences; the ten largest clones claim around 2.6%. CDR1 and CDR2 (germline): SEHNR, FQNEAQ (reference sequence). The CDR3 totals 16 residues. Each donor had 2.5 ml of blood drawn. To note about this clonotype: Its antigen is not identified.

The V call is TRBV7-9, the J call TRBJ2-1. The TCR originated in a human donor with ulcerative colitis or Crohn's disease, or a healthy co-twin of an affected twin (not recorded which). The material sequenced was blood. CDR3 region: CASSSQTGSSYNEQFF.